Following are 9 T cell receptor beta chains from one sample sequenced in a study of glioma-infiltrating T cells. TCR alpha and beta CDR3 regions were amplified from RNA using iRepertoire nested multiplex PCR. Each CDR3 protein is one row after TCRdb ran MiXCR on the multiplex PCR reads. This repertoire shows around 150,000 distinct CDR3 sequences, roughly 43% found once; its top ten account for about a fifth. Sequencing used glioma tissue, nonneoplastic brain tissue, or PBMCs (not recorded which). The receptors originated from a human donor with low-grade glioma or glioblastoma, undergoing nonglioma brain surgery, or in good health (not recorded which).

This clonotype has at least ten counts. The V gene is TRBV7-8, the J gene TRBJ2-3, with D possibly TRBD2 on 6 matching bases. This CDR3 region has 15 residues. CDR1 is SGHVS, CDR2 FQNEAQ, per germline. Trimming cost V 2 bases and J 4 bases, with 13 bases left between them. The CDR3 reads CASSLWGDVSDTQYF. The CDR3 bases are TGTGCCAGCAGCTTATGGGGGGATGTGTCAGATACGCAGTATTTT.

The chain employs TRBV6-1 and TRBJ1-1; 7 bases are shared with TRBD1. The V and J ends lost 6 bases and 6 bases, in that order; junction bases with no gene match: 7. This CDR3 is built from 13 residues. Looked up from germline, CDR1 is MNHNS and CDR2 is SASEGT. The chain's CDR3 is CASRDTGAAEAFF. The CDR3 DNA reads TGTGCCAGCAGGGACACAGGGGCGGCTGAAGCTTTCTTT.

The genes are TRBV4-3 and TRBJ1-1; maybe TRBD1 (5 bases). V was pared by 1 base and J by 4 bases, with 10 bases between. CDR1 and CDR2 from the germline V gene are LGHNA and YSLEER. The CDR3 length is 14 residues. CDR3 in amino acids: CASSQGGSSTEAFF. In DNA form, the CDR3 reads TGCGCCAGCAGCCAAGGGGGCAGTTCCACTGAAGCTTTCTTT.

As for this clonotype: Mismatch with germline at one junction end may stem from a read error. The V gene is TRBV6-2 or TRBV6-3, the J gene TRBJ2-3; tentatively, D is TRBD2 (5 bases). Germline CDR1 and CDR2: MNHEY and SVGEGT. This CDR3 is built from 16 residues. Here the CDR3 reads CAGSYTHERSTDTQYF. The DNA for the CDR3 is TGTGCCGGCAGTTACACCCACGAGCGGAGCACAGATACGCAGTATTTT.

V usage is TRBV6-2 or TRBV6-3 and J usage is TRBJ2-7, with D maybe TRBD2 (5 bases). Trimming stripped 4 bases from V and 0 bases from J, with 10 bases between. Per germline, CDR1 MNHEY and CDR2 SVGEGT. This CDR3 has 14 amino acids. CDR3 loop: CASSLGLNSYEQYF. The CDR3 nucleotides are TGTGCCAGCAGTTTAGGACTTAACTCCTACGAGCAGTACTTC.

This clonotype was counted at least ten times. The V gene is TRBV20-1, the J gene TRBJ2-5, with 11 bases lining up with TRBD2. The CDR3 extends over 13 amino acids. V lost 6 bases, J lost 5 bases, and 5 bases stayed unmatched. Germline values: CDR1 DFQATT, CDR2 SNEGSKA (reference sequence). DNA for the CDR3: TGCAGTGCGGTAGCGGGGGGGAAGGAGACCCAGTACTTC. Translated, it gives CSAVAGGKETQYF.

In this sample, this clonotype turned up a few times. V gene TRBV28 combines with J gene TRBJ2-7; 13 nucleotides line up with TRBD2. The ends lost 4 bases at V and 2 bases at J; junction bases unmatched: 5. This CDR3 region has 16 residues. CDR1 is MDHEN, CDR2 SYDVKM, per germline. The CDR3 loop reads CASSSPGTSGAYEQYF. The DNA for the CDR3 is TGTGCCAGCAGTTCCCCCGGGACTAGCGGGGCCTACGAGCAGTACTTC.

This clonotype was recorded many times. V and J are TRBV27 and TRBJ1-1, with D unclear. This CDR3 is 12 amino acids long. Per germline, CDR1 MNHEY and CDR2 SMNVEV (reference sequence). Trimming pared 8 bases from V and 11 bases from J, leaving 18 bases between. The DNA for the CDR3 is TGTGCCAGCTCCTCCGGCGGTCTAGACGCTTTCTTT. It is translated as CASSSGGLDAFF.

V and J are TRBV28 and TRBJ2-3, with D possibly TRBD2 on 5 matching bases. Trimming removed 5 bases at V and 0 bases at J, with 9 bases between. The CDR3 sequence is 14 residues long. Germline values: CDR1 MDHEN, CDR2 SYDVKM. The CDR3 spells CASSKGDSTDTQYF. In DNA form, the CDR3 reads TGTGCCAGCAGTAAGGGAGACAGCACAGATACGCAGTATTTT.